These 23 T cell receptor beta chains originate from one sample sequenced in a study of cytomegalovirus exposure and HLA in healthy donors. The PCR used 60 Vbeta and 13 Jbeta primers. Assay used: immunoSEQ multiplex PCR; TCRdb lists only in-frame clones, some missing. The table records about 160,000 clones, roughly 81% of them present only once. The sample taken for sequencing was PBMCs. Every receptor here comes from a woman aged 45 to 65 in good health and CMV-seronegative.

J is TRBJ2-2 and V is TRBV4-2; tentative D call: TRBD2 (5 bases). Looked up from germline, CDR1 is LGHNA and CDR2 is YNFKEQ. V lost 0 bases, J lost 4 bases, and 18 bases lay in between. CDR3 length equals 18 residues. CDR3 loop: CASSQDTGSGLSTGELFF. CDR3 DNA sequence: TGTGCCAGCAGCCAAGATACTGGAAGCGGTCTCAGCACCGGGGAGCTGTTTTTT.

The chain recombines TRBV27 with TRBJ2-4; 11 bases line up with TRBD2. Germline V CDR1 and CDR2: MNHEY, SMNVEV (reference sequence). This CDR3 is 16 amino acids long. Trimming at V came to 8 bases and at J to 1 base, leaving 7 bases not matched to a gene. CDR3 in amino acids: CASSSSGRAAKNIQYF. CDR3 nucleotide sequence: TGTGCCAGCTCTAGTAGCGGGAGGGCTGCCAAAAACATTCAGTACTTC.

DNA for the CDR3: TGTGCCAGCAGCCAGGGCGGATCCTACGAGCAGTACTTC. Its protein is CASSQGGSYEQYF. The V and J genes are TRBV27 and TRBJ2-5, with a tentative D call TRBD1 (5 bases). The DNA matches TRBJ2-7 better at its end, which makes the J call doubtful. Germline assignment: CDR1 MNHEY and CDR2 SMNVEV (reference sequence). The CDR3 contains 13 residues.

This sequence joins TRBV7-8 and TRBJ1-2; D not resolved. The CDR3 covers 13 residues. From germline, CDR1 is SGHVS and CDR2 FQNEAQ. V lost 3 bases, J lost 6 bases, and 11 bases lay in between. The CDR3 protein is CASSLRGPHGYTF. CDR3 in DNA: TGTGCCAGCAGCTTGAGAGGGCCCCATGGCTACACCTTC. The entire variable domain, with the rest obtained from reference TRBV7-8 and TRBJ1-2, is as follows: GAGVSQSPRYKVAKRGQDVALRCDPISGHVSLFWYQQALGQGPEFLTYFQNEAQLDKSGLPSDRFFAERPEGSVSTLKIQRTQQEDSAVYLCASSLRGPHGYTFGSGTRLTVV.

The rearrangement links TRBV7-2 to TRBJ1-1, with 10 positions matching TRBD1. The germline gives CDR1 SGHTA, CDR2 FQGNSA. J gave up 1 base and V 7 bases, and 3 bases lay outside the gene matches. The length of the CDR3 is 14 residues. CDR3 nucleotides: TGTGCCAGCACCAGGGACAGGGGGAACACTGAAGCTTTCTTT. It codes for CASTRDRGNTEAFF.

The rearrangement joins TRBV7-8 to TRBJ2-7; unclear D gene. V gave up 4 bases and J gave up 7 bases, with 14 bases separating them. The CDR3 has 13 residues. Germline V gene lookup returns CDR1 SGHVS and CDR2 FQNEAQ. In nucleotides, the CDR3 is TGTGCCAGCAGCTCCGGCAGGAACATTGAGCAGTACTTC. It codes for CASSSGRNIEQYF.

This rearrangement joins TRBV4-1 to TRBJ2-2, with 12 bases lining up with TRBD2. Germline lookup yields CDR1 MGHRA and CDR2 YSYEKL. J was trimmed by 4 bases and V by 5 bases; bases with no gene match: 5. The CDR3 is 16 residues long. CDR3 sequence: CASSSLAGGPTGELFF. DNA for the CDR3: TGCGCCAGCAGCTCTCTAGCGGGGGGGCCCACCGGGGAGCTGTTTTTT.

The J gene is TRBJ2-4, the V gene TRBV7-9; D perhaps matches TRBD1 (5 bases). CDR1 and CDR2 from the germline V gene are SEHNR and FQNEAQ (reference sequence). This CDR3 has 14 residues. V shed 5 bases and J shed 3 bases, with 11 bases lying between them. CDR3 protein: CASSPQDDKNIQYF. In nucleotides, the CDR3 is TGTGCCAGCAGCCCACAGGACGACAAAAACATTCAGTACTTC.

The table lists this clone with a count of one. The CDR3 here is CASSRHLEIVSNTEAFF. DNA of the CDR3: TGTGCCAGCAGCCGACATCTGGAAATCGTGTCGAACACTGAAGCTTTCTTT. This chain links TRBV7-9 with TRBJ1-1; D call uncertain. V lost 5 bases to trimming and J lost 1 base, with 20 bases between them. CDR3 length equals 17 residues. Germline assignment: CDR1 SEHNR and CDR2 FQNEAQ (reference sequence).

The chain is built from TRBV4-2 and TRBJ2-1; 8 bases line up with TRBD2. J was trimmed by 7 bases and V by 4 bases; bases with no gene match: 9. The CDR3 spans 15 residues. CDR1 is LGHNA and CDR2 is YNFKEQ in the germline V gene. CDR3 in DNA: TGTGCCAGCAGCCCACGGGTTAGCGGGGATAATGAGCAGTTCTTC. Protein product: CASSPRVSGDNEQFF.

The rearrangement joins TRBV4-3 to TRBJ2-7; unclear D gene. From germline, CDR1 is LGHNA and CDR2 YSLEER. The CDR3 contains 14 residues. V lost 0 bases, J lost 3 bases, and 9 bases lay in between. The CDR3 loop reads CASSQDFGDYEQYF. CDR3 nucleotide sequence: TGCGCCAGCAGCCAAGATTTCGGAGACTACGAGCAGTACTTC.

The V gene is TRBV7-2, the J gene TRBJ1-2; unclear D gene. V was cut by 1 base and J by 2 bases, with 17 bases left in between. The germline V gene encodes CDR1 SGHTA and CDR2 FQGNSA. This CDR3 is built from 17 residues. DNA for the CDR3: TGTGCCAGCAGCTTAGTTGGAGGGCAGGCGAAGAACTATGGCTACACCTTC. It encodes CASSLVGGQAKNYGYTF.

The chain couples TRBV18 to TRBJ1-5, with D possibly being TRBD1 (5 bases). Trimming took 5 bases from V and 0 from J, leaving 14 bases between them. The CDR3 loop spans 16 amino acids. CDR1 and CDR2 from the germline V gene are KGHSH and LQKENI. The CDR3 here is CASSTQTDFSNQPQHF. The CDR3 DNA reads TGTGCCAGCTCAACACAGACAGATTTTAGCAATCAGCCCCAGCATTTT. The whole variable domain, filled in from reference TRBV18 and TRBJ1-5, reads NAGVMQNPRHLVRRRGQEARLRCSPMKGHSHVYWYRQLPEEGLKFMVYLQKENIIDESGMPKERFSAEFPKEGPSILRIQQVVRGDSAAYFCASSTQTDFSNQPQHFGDGTRLSIL.

This chain connects TRBV19 to TRBJ2-7, with TRBD1 identical over 7 bases. J lost 0 bases, V lost 4 bases, and 6 bases had no gene match. CDR3 length equals 15 residues. CDR1 and CDR2 (germline): LNHDA, SQIVND (reference sequence). The CDR3 protein is CASSKQGRHSYEQYF. Written as DNA, the CDR3 is TGTGCCAGTAGTAAACAGGGGCGACACTCCTACGAGCAGTACTTC. The complete variable domain, with remaining parts taken from reference TRBV19 and TRBJ2-7, reads DGGITQSPKYLFRKEGQNVTLSCEQNLNHDAMYWYRQDPGQGLRLIYYSQIVNDFQKGDIAEGYSVSREKKESFPLTVTSAQKNPTAFYLCASSKQGRHSYEQYFGPGTRLTVT.

The J gene is TRBJ2-1, the V gene TRBV4-2; D is undetermined. The V gene's germline CDR1 is LGHNA and CDR2 YNFKEQ. The CDR3 is made up of 14 amino acids. Trimming stripped 4 bases from V and 9 bases from J, with 16 bases between. This CDR3 is CASSRNLASGEQFF. The CDR3 coding sequence is TGTGCCAGCAGCCGCAACTTAGCCTCGGGTGAGCAGTTCTTC.

Concerning this clone itself: The germline gene is not matched at one end of the junction; a read error may be the cause. The chain has TRBV19 and TRBJ1-2; 10 bases map to TRBD1. This CDR3 has 14 residues. The germline V gene has CDR1 LNHDA and CDR2 SQIVND (reference sequence). This chain's CDR3 is CASGTGVAIRGYIF. CDR3 DNA: TGTGCCAGTGGGACAGGGGTGGCAATTCGGGGCTACATCTTC.

V gene TRBV4-2 combines with J gene TRBJ2-2, with 10 bases identical to TRBD2. Losses at the gene ends were 6 bases for V and 1 base for J; bases not matched to a gene: 5. The CDR3 has 16 residues. CDR1 and CDR2 (germline): LGHNA, YNFKEQ. CDR3 nucleotide sequence: TGTGCCAGCAGATATAGCGGGGGGTGGAACACCGGGGAGCTGTTTTTT. It specifies CASRYSGGWNTGELFF.

V is TRBV18 and J is TRBJ2-1; TRBD1 matches 7 bases. The CDR3 length is 16 residues. CDR1 KGHSH and CDR2 LQKENI come from the germline V gene. The trim removed 4 bases at V and 0 bases at J, leaving 6 bases unmatched. The CDR3 DNA is TGTGCCAGCTCACTAGGGACAGCCGTCTCCTACAATGAGCAGTTCTTC. Translated: CASSLGTAVSYNEQFF.

The chain's CDR3 is CASSPSGRAEGEQFF. The CDR3 DNA is TGTGCCAGCAGCCCCAGCGGGAGGGCCGAGGGGGAGCAGTTCTTC. This chain joins TRBV9 and TRBJ2-1; TRBD2 matches at 10 bases. This CDR3 is 15 amino acids long. V lost 4 bases to trimming and J lost 10 bases; unmatched junction nucleotides: 11. The germline gives CDR1 SGDLS, CDR2 YYNGEE.

The V call is TRBV4-3, the J call TRBJ2-1, with TRBD2 matching 8 bases. Germline trimming cut 3 bases from V and 8 bases from J; bases unmatched to any gene: 12. CDR1 and CDR2 (germline): LGHNA, YSLEER. The CDR3 contains 16 residues. CDR3 in amino acids: CASSQRAGERLHEQFF. CDR3 nucleotides: TGCGCCAGCAGCCAGAGAGCGGGGGAGCGTCTTCATGAGCAGTTCTTC.

The chain links TRBV7-2 to TRBJ1-5, with 7 bases aligning to TRBD1. V lost 1 base to trimming and J lost 4 bases; unmatched junction nucleotides: 7. Per germline, CDR1 SGHTA and CDR2 FQGNSA. The CDR3 covers 16 residues. CDR3 bases: TGTGCCAGCAGCTTAGAGGCAGGGGGAGGAAATCAGCCCCAGCATTTT. Its protein is CASSLEAGGGNQPQHF.

This clone was observed a few times. The chain carries TRBV4-3 and TRBJ1-2; no clear D. This CDR3 comprises 12 residues. In germline, CDR1 is LGHNA, CDR2 YSLEER. The germline V and J ends were trimmed by 0 bases and 8 bases, with 7 bases remaining between them. The CDR3 protein is CASSQDMSGYTF. The CDR3 DNA follows: TGCGCCAGCAGCCAAGATATGAGCGGCTACACCTTC.

The chain joins TRBV5-1 to TRBJ2-2; D unresolved. V lost 7 bases, J lost 1 base, and 5 bases lay in between. This CDR3 has 12 amino acids. Germline V lookup: CDR1 SGHRS, CDR2 YFSETQ. The DNA of the CDR3 is TGCGCCAGCGGCAGGAACACCGGGGAGCTGTTTTTT. Amino acids: CASGRNTGELFF. Full variable domain (rest looked up from reference TRBV5-1 and TRBJ2-2): KAGVTQTPRYLIKTRGQQVTLSCSPISGHRSVSWYQQTPGQGLQFLFEYFSETQRNKGNFPGRFSGRQFSNSRSEMNVSTLELGDSALYLCASGRNTGELFFGEGSRLTVL.